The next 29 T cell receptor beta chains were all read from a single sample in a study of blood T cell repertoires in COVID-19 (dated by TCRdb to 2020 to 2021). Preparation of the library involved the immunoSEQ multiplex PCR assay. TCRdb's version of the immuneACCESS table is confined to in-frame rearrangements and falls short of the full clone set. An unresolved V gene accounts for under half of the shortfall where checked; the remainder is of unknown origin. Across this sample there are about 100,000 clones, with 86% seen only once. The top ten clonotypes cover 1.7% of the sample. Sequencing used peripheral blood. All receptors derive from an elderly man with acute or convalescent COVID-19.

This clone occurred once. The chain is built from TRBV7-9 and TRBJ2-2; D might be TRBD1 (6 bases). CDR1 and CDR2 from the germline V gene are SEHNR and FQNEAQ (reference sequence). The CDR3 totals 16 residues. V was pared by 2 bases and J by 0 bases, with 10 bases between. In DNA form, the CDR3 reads TGTGCCAGCAGCTTAAAGGGGGAGCCGAACACCGGGGAGCTGTTTTTT. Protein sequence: CASSLKGEPNTGELFF.

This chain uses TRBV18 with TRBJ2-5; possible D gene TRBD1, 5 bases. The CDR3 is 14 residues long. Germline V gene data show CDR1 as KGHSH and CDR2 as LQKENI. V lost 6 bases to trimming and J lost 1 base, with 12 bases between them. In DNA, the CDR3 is TGTGCCAGCTCGAGCAGGCAGGGCCAAGAGACCCAGTACTTC. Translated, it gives CASSSRQGQETQYF.

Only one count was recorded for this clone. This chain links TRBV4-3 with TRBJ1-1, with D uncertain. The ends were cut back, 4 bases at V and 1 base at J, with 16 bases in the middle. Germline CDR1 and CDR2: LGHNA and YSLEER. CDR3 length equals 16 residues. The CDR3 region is CASSPHGLGGNTEAFF. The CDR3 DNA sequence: TGCGCCAGCAGCCCCCACGGACTGGGAGGGAACACTGAAGCTTTCTTT.

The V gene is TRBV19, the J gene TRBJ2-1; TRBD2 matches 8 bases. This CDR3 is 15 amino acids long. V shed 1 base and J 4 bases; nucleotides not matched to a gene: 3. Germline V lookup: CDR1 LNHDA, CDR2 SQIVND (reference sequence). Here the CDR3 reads CASSIASGRYNEQFF. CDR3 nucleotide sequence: TGTGCCAGTAGTATAGCTAGCGGGCGTTACAATGAGCAGTTCTTC.

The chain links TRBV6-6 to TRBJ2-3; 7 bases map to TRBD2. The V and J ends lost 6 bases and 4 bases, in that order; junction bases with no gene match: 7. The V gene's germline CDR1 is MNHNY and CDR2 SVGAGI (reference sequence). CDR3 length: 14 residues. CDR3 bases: TGTGCCAGCAGGGCCCCGGGACTACCAGATACGCAGTATTTT. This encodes CASRAPGLPDTQYF.

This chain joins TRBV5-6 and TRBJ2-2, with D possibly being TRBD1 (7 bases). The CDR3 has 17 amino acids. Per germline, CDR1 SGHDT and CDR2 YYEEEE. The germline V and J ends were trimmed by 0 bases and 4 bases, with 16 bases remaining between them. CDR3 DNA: TGTGCCAGCAGCTTGGCGCCAGGGGGGCGAAGCACCGGGGAGCTGTTTTTT. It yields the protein CASSLAPGGRSTGELFF. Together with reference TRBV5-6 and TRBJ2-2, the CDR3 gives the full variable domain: DAGVTQSPTHLIKTRGQQVTLRCSPKSGHDTVSWYQQALGQGPQFIFQYYEEEERQRGNFPDRFSGHQFPNYSSELNVNALLLGDSALYLCASSLAPGGRSTGELFFGEGSRLTVL.

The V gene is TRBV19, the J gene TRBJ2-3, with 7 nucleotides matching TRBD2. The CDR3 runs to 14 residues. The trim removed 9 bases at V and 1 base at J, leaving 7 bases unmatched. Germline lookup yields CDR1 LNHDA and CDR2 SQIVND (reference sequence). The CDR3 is CASTTAGGTDTQYF. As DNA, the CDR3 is TGTGCCAGCACAACGGCGGGAGGCACAGATACGCAGTATTTT.

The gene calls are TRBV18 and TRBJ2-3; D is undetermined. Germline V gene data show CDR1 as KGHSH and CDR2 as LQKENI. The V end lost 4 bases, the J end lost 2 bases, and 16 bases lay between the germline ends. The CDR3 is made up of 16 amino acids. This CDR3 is CASSLTMNQPTDTQYF. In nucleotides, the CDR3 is TGTGCCAGCTCACTGACAATGAACCAACCCACAGATACGCAGTATTTT.

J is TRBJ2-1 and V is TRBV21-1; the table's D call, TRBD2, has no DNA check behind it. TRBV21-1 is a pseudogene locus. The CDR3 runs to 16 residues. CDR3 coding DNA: TGTGCCAGCAGCAAAGAGAGGGGCGGGAGGGCCAATGAGCAGTTCTTC. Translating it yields CASSKERGGRANEQFF.

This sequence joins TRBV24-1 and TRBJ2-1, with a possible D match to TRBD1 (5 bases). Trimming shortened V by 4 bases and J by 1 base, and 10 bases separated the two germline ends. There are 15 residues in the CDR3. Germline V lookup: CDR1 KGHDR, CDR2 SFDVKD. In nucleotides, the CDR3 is TGTGCCACCAGTGACCCGCAGGGTTCCTACAATGAGCAGTTCTTC. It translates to CATSDPQGSYNEQFF.

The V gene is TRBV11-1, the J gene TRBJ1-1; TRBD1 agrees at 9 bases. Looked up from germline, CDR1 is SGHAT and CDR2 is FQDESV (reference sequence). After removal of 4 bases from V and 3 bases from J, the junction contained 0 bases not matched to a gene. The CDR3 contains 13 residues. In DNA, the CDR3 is TGTGCCAGCAGCTGGGACAGGGACACTGAAGCTTTCTTT. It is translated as CASSWDRDTEAFF.

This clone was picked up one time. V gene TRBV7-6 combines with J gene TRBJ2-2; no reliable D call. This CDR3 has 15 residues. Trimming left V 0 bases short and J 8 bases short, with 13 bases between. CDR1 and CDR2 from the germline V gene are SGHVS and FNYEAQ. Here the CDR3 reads CASSLAAGSGGELFF. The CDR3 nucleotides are TGTGCCAGCAGCTTAGCGGCCGGGTCGGGTGGGGAGCTGTTTTTT.

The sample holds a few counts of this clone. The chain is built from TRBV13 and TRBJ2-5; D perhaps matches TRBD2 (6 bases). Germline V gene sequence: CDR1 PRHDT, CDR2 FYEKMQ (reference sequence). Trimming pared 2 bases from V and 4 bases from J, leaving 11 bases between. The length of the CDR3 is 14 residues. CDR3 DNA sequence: TGTGCCAGCAGCTTACCCACGGAGGGAGAGACCCAGTACTTC. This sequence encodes CASSLPTEGETQYF.

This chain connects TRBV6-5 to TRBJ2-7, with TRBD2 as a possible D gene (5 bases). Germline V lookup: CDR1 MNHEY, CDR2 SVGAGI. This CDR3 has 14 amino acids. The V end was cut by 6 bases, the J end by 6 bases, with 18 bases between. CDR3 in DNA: TGTGCCAGCAGAGTCGAGGGATGGTCCCTCGAGCAGTACTTC. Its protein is CASRVEGWSLEQYF.

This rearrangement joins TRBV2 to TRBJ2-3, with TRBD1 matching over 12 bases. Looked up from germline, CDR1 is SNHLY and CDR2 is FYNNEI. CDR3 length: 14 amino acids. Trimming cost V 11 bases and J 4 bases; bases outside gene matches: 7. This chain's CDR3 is CAGWDRGQPDTQYF. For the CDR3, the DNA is TGTGCCGGCTGGGACAGGGGGCAGCCAGATACGCAGTATTTT.

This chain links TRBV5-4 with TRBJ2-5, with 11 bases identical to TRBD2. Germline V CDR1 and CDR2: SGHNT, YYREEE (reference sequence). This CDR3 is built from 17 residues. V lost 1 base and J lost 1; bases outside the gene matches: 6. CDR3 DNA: TGTGCCAGCAGCTTGAGTAGCGGGAGGGCCGCCCAAGAGACCCAGTACTTC. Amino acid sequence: CASSLSSGRAAQETQYF.

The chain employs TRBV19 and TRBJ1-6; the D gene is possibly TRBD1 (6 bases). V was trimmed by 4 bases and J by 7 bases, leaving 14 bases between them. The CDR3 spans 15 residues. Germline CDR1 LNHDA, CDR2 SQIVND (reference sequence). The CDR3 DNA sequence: TGTGCCAGTAGTACACCGGACAGCTGGAATTCACCCCTCCACTTT. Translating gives CASSTPDSWNSPLHF.

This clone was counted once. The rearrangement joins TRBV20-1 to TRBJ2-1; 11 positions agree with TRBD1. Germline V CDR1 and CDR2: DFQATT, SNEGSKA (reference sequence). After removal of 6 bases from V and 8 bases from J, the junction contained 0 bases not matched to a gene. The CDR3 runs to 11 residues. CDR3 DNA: TGCAGTGCGGGACAGGGGGATGAGCAGTTCTTC. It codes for CSAGQGDEQFF.

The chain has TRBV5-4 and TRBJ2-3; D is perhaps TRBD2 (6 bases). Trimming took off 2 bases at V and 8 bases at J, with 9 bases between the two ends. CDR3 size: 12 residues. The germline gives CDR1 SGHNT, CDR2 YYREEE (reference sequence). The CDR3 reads CASSFLGGTQYF. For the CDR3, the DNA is TGTGCCAGCAGCTTTCTGGGGGGTACGCAGTATTTT.

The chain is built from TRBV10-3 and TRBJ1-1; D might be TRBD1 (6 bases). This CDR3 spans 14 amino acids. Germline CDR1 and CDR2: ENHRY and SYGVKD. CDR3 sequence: CACRGPGGDTEAFF. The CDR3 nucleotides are TGTGCATGTCGGGGGCCGGGGGGGGACACTGAAGCTTTCTTT.

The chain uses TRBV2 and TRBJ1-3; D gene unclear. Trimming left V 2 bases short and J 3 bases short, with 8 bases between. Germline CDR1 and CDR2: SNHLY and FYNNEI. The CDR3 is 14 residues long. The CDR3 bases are TGTGCCAGCAGTGAACTCAGAAATGGAAACACCATATATTTT. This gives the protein CASSELRNGNTIYF.

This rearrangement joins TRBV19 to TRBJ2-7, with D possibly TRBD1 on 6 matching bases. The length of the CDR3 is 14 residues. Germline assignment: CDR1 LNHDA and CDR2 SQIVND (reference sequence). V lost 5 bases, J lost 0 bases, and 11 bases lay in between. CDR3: CASSPQGSSYEQYF. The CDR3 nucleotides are TGTGCCAGTAGTCCGCAGGGGAGCTCCTACGAGCAGTACTTC.

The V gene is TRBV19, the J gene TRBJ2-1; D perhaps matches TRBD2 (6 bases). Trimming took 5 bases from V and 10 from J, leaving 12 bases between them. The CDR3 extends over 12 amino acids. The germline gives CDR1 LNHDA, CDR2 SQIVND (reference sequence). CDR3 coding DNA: TGTGCCAGTAGTCTTCCTCGGGGGGAGCAGTTCTTC. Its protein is CASSLPRGEQFF.

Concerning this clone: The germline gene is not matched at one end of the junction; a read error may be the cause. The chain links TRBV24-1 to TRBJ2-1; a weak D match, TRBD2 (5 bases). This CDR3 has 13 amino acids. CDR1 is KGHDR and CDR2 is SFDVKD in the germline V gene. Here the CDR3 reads CATSDGKQRFGVF. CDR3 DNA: TGTGCCACCAGTGATGGCAAACAGCGCTTCGGGGTCTTC.

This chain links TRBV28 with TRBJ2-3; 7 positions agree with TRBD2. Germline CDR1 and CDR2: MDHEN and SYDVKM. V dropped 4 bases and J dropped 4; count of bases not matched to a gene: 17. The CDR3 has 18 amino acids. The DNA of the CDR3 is TGTGCCAGCAGTTCCCCCGGGGCTAGCGGATCCAAGGCAGATACGCAGTATTTT. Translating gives CASSSPGASGSKADTQYF.

The CDR3 region is CASSLAGEHQPQHF. The CDR3, as DNA: TGTGCCAGCAGCTTGGCGGGGGAGCACCAGCCCCAGCATTTT. The V call is TRBV5-4, the J call TRBJ1-5, with TRBD1 as a possible D gene (5 bases). This CDR3 has 14 amino acids. The V gene lost 0 bases and the J gene lost 7 bases, with 11 bases spanning the gap. Germline V gives CDR1 SGHNT, CDR2 YYREEE (reference sequence). Complete variable domain (other parts from reference TRBV5-4 and TRBJ1-5): ETGVTQSPTHLIKTRGQQVTLRCSSQSGHNTVSWYQQALGQGPQFIFQYYREEENGRGNFPPRFSGLQFPNYSSELNVNALELDDSALYLCASSLAGEHQPQHFGDGTRLSIL.

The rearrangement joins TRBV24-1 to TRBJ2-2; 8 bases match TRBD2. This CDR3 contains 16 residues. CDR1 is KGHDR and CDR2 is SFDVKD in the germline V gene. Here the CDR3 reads CATGSRAGVNTGELFF. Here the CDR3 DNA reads TGTGCTACAGGGAGTCGAGCGGGGGTGAACACCGGGGAGCTGTTTTTT.

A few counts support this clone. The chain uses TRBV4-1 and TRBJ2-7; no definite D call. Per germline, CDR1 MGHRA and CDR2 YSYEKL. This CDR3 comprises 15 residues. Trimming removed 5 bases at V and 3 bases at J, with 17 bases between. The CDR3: CASSFDAAAYYEQYF. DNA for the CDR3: TGCGCCAGCAGCTTCGACGCCGCGGCATACTACGAGCAGTACTTC.

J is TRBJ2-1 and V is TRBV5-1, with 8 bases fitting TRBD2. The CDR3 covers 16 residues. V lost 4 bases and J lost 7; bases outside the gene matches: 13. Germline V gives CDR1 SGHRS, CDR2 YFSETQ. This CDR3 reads CASSPEAGALQNEQFF. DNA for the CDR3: TGCGCCAGCAGCCCAGAAGCGGGAGCCCTTCAGAATGAGCAGTTCTTC.